These 29 T cell receptor beta chains were all obtained from the same sample, sequenced in a study of regulatory and conventional T cells in RAG deficiency (dated by TCRdb to 2015 to 2018). Before genomic DNA extraction, conventional CD4+ T cells were isolated from blood as CD25-low CD127-high cells. The method was the immunoSEQ multiplex PCR assay. The table was pulled from immuneACCESS by TCRdb, which kept in-frame rearrangements only. Such tables lose some clones; where checked, under half of the loss comes from unresolved V genes, and the rest has no known cause. The sample records some 30,000 clones, about 96% of which are singletons. The top ten hold about 0.4% of the sample. The data also belong to a second study, concerning regulatory T cells. The second study, in turn, reports: The multiplex PCR used 52 forward TRBV primers and 13 reverse TRBJ primers, with assay-based and computational corrections for amplification bias.

The sequenced material came from CD25- CD4+ T cells sorted from blood. These receptor sequences come from a human donor in good health.

This clone was picked up one time. The rearrangement uses TRBV9 and TRBJ2-1; TRBD2 matches at 11 bases. This CDR3 has 16 amino acids. V dropped 2 bases and J dropped 3; count of bases not matched to a gene: 4. Germline V gene lookup returns CDR1 SGDLS and CDR2 YYNGEE. The CDR3 sequence is CASSVGTSGRYNEQFF. CDR3 DNA sequence: TGTGCCAGCAGCGTTGGGACTAGCGGACGCTACAATGAGCAGTTCTTC.

V gene TRBV18 combines with J gene TRBJ2-2, with 10 bases identical to TRBD1. Germline V CDR1 and CDR2: KGHSH, LQKENI. The length of the CDR3 is 18 residues. J was trimmed by 1 base and V by 3 bases; bases with no gene match: 8. The CDR3 sequence: CASSPTDRGTQNTGELFF. CDR3 bases: TGTGCCAGCTCACCTACGGACAGGGGGACCCAGAACACCGGGGAGCTGTTTTTT.

The chain carries TRBV12-5 and TRBJ1-5; D is undetermined. This CDR3 is 14 amino acids long. Germline V gene lookup returns CDR1 LGHNT and CDR2 FRNRAP. V lost 1 base, J lost 0 bases, and 4 bases lay in between. CDR3 sequence (DNA): TGTGCTAGTGGTTTGGGAGTTAGCAATCAGCCCCAGCATTTT. As protein: CASGLGVSNQPQHF. The whole variable domain, filled in from reference TRBV12-5 and TRBJ1-5, reads DARVTQTPRHKVTEMGQEVTMRCQPILGHNTVFWYRQTMMQGLELLAYFRNRAPLDDSGMPKDRFSAEMPDATLATLKIQPSEPRDSAVYFCASGLGVSNQPQHFGDGTRLSIL.

This chain links TRBV7-2 with TRBJ1-4, with TRBD1 matching 7 bases. CDR1 and CDR2 (germline): SGHTA, FQGNSA. With V trimmed by 1 base and J by 5 bases, 7 bases remained unmatched. This CDR3 has 16 amino acids. The CDR3 sequence: CASSLVGGRGNEKLFF. CDR3 in DNA: TGTGCCAGCAGCTTAGTAGGGGGCAGGGGAAATGAAAAACTGTTTTTT.

The chain joins TRBV7-3 to TRBJ1-1, with D possibly matching TRBD1 (5 bases). The germline V gene has CDR1 SGHTA and CDR2 FQGTGA. V shed 7 bases and J shed 8 bases, with 17 bases lying between them. The CDR3 runs 13 residues. The CDR3 sequence: CASTTTPGLEAFF. The CDR3 coding sequence is TGTGCCAGCACGACGACGCCGGGACTGGAAGCTTTCTTT.

This clone occurred once. The chain links TRBV21-1 to TRBJ2-4; the table's D call, TRBD1, was not checked against the DNA. TRBV21-1 is given as a pseudogene. The CDR3 totals 14 residues. The DNA for the CDR3 is TGTGCCAGCCCAATGACGGGACAGGGGAACATTCAGTACTTC. It encodes CASPMTGQGNIQYF.

This sequence joins TRBV9 and TRBJ1-1; a weak D match, TRBD1 (6 bases). The V gene's germline CDR1 is SGDLS and CDR2 YYNGEE. The CDR3 is 14 amino acids. Deletions cut 0 bases from V and 6 bases from J, with 12 bases between. The CDR3 coding sequence is TGTGCCAGCAGCGTAGGGACAGTAACCCCTGAAGCTTTCTTT. It translates to CASSVGTVTPEAFF. Combining the CDR3 with reference TRBV9 and TRBJ1-1 gives the whole variable domain DSGVTQTPKHLITATGQRVTLRCSPRSGDLSVYWYQQSLDQGLQFLIQYYNGEERAKGNILERFSAQQFPDLHSELNLSSLELGDSALYFCASSVGTVTPEAFFGQGTRLTVV.

In its sample, this clone was seen once. The V and J genes are TRBV5-8 and TRBJ1-5; possible D gene TRBD1, 6 bases. The CDR3 is 18 residues long. Trimming stripped 0 bases from V and 3 bases from J, with 19 bases between. Germline loops: CDR1 SGHTS, CDR2 YDEGEE. As DNA, the CDR3 is TGTGCCAGCAGCTTGGCCTGGGACAAGATCATATCCAATCAGCCCCAGCATTTT. Its protein product is CASSLAWDKIISNQPQHF.

The J gene is TRBJ1-1, the V gene TRBV9, with unresolved D. The CDR3 consists of 13 residues. V was pared by 3 bases and J by 2 bases, with 8 bases between. Germline CDR1 is SGDLS and CDR2 is YYNGEE. The chain's CDR3 is CASSDRRNTEAFF. In DNA, the CDR3 is TGTGCCAGCAGCGATCGCAGAAACACTGAAGCTTTCTTT.

This chain links TRBV27 with TRBJ1-6; 7 nucleotides match TRBD1. Germline trimming cut 6 bases from V and 6 bases from J; bases unmatched to any gene: 17. From germline, CDR1 is MNHEY and CDR2 SMNVEV (reference sequence). The CDR3 sequence is 18 residues long. CDR3 sequence reads: CASSGGATSQGPNSPLHF. For the CDR3, the DNA is TGTGCCAGCAGCGGGGGGGCGACATCACAGGGGCCTAATTCACCCCTCCACTTT.

V usage is TRBV6-1 and J usage is TRBJ2-1; weak D call: TRBD1 (6 bases). Germline V gene sequence: CDR1 MNHNS, CDR2 SASEGT. The V end lost 6 bases, the J end lost 4 bases, and 10 bases lay between the germline ends. There are 13 residues in the CDR3. The CDR3: CASSPRGYNEQFF. CDR3 coding DNA: TGTGCCAGCAGCCCCAGGGGTTACAATGAGCAGTTCTTC.

The rearrangement uses TRBV6-6 and TRBJ2-1, with a weak D call TRBD1 (6 bases). CDR3 size: 15 residues. V lost 4 bases and J lost 9, with 19 bases in between. Per germline, CDR1 MNHNY and CDR2 SVGAGI (reference sequence). The CDR3: CASSSFKGEVSEQFF. The CDR3 nucleotides are TGTGCCAGCAGTTCCTTCAAGGGGGAAGTGAGTGAGCAGTTCTTC.

The rearrangement uses TRBV27 and TRBJ1-1; the D gene is possibly TRBD1 (5 bases). This CDR3 spans 14 amino acids. Germline CDR1 MNHEY, CDR2 SMNVEV (reference sequence). V gave up 4 bases and J gave up 1 base, with 10 bases separating them. CDR3 protein: CASSYRQTNTEAFF. CDR3 in DNA: TGTGCCAGCAGTTATAGACAGACGAACACTGAAGCTTTCTTT.

This CDR3 is CASSGTGNYYGYTF. CDR3 DNA sequence: TGTGCCAGCAGTGGGACAGGGAATTACTATGGCTACACCTTC. The rearrangement joins TRBV25-1 to TRBJ1-2; TRBD1 agrees at 8 bases. V was pared by 4 bases and J by 3 bases, with 4 bases of the junction left unmatched. Per the germline V gene, CDR1 is MGHDK and CDR2 is SYGVNS. This CDR3 is 14 amino acids long.

This clone was picked up one time. The chain joins TRBV5-1 to TRBJ1-1; 7 positions match TRBD1. The CDR3 is 12 amino acids. The junction had 3 bases not matched to a gene; V was cut back by 4 bases and J by 6 bases. Germline lookup yields CDR1 SGHRS and CDR2 YFSETQ. The DNA for the CDR3 is TGCGCCAGCAGCCCCGGACAGGCTGAAGCTTTCTTT. It specifies CASSPGQAEAFF.

The chain is built from TRBV19 and TRBJ1-1; D is ambiguous. The V end lost 4 bases, the J end lost 8 bases, and 5 bases lay between the germline ends. This CDR3 comprises 10 residues. Germline V gives CDR1 LNHDA, CDR2 SQIVND (reference sequence). This chain's CDR3 is CASSNREAFF. As DNA, the CDR3 is TGTGCCAGTAGTAACCGGGAAGCTTTCTTT.

The rearrangement uses TRBV11-3 and TRBJ2-3; 12 nucleotides line up with TRBD2. J gave up 4 bases and V 4 bases, and 6 bases lay outside the gene matches. The CDR3 length is 16 residues. Per the germline V gene, CDR1 is SGHNT and CDR2 is YENEEA. The CDR3 DNA follows: TGTGCCAGCAGCTATAGTCTAGCGGGGGGGCCAGATACGCAGTATTTT. Protein product: CASSYSLAGGPDTQYF.

The chain uses TRBV5-6 and TRBJ1-2, with 8 nucleotides matching TRBD1. The trim removed 2 bases at V and 4 bases at J, leaving 10 bases unmatched. The CDR3 loop spans 16 amino acids. Germline lookup yields CDR1 SGHDT and CDR2 YYEEEE. The CDR3 DNA reads as TGTGCCAGCAGCTTCATGGACAGGGATTTTAGCTATGGCTACACCTTC. Its protein product is CASSFMDRDFSYGYTF.

The V call is TRBV5-4, the J call TRBJ1-1; 7 bases are shared with TRBD1. Germline values: CDR1 SGHNT, CDR2 YYREEE (reference sequence). V dropped 2 bases and J dropped 4; count of bases not matched to a gene: 17. The CDR3 has 18 amino acids. The CDR3 coding sequence is TGTGCCAGCAGCTTTGGGGCAGGGGGATCACGCTACGGCACTGAAGCTTTCTTT. Protein product: CASSFGAGGSRYGTEAFF.

V is TRBV6-1 and J is TRBJ2-4; D is perhaps TRBD1 (5 bases). The CDR3 totals 15 residues. The V gene's germline CDR1 is MNHNS and CDR2 SASEGT. V dropped 6 bases and J dropped 0 bases, with 12 bases sitting between them. The CDR3 sequence is CASSDRFLAKNIQYF. CDR3 DNA sequence: TGTGCCAGCAGCGACAGATTTCTAGCCAAAAACATTCAGTACTTC.

This chain's CDR3 is CASSLVRTGGSEAFF. CDR3 in DNA: TGTGCCAGCAGCTTAGTACGGACAGGGGGTTCTGAAGCTTTCTTT. The rearrangement uses TRBV13 and TRBJ1-1, with TRBD1 matching 10 bases. The CDR3 consists of 15 residues. The J segment lost 6 bases and the V segment lost 1 base, leaving 5 bases of the junction unmatched. Germline V gene lookup returns CDR1 PRHDT and CDR2 FYEKMQ (reference sequence). Together with reference TRBV13 and TRBJ1-1, the CDR3 gives the full variable domain: AAGVIQSPRHLIKEKRETATLKCYPIPRHDTVYWYQQGPGQDPQFLISFYEKMQSDKGSIPDRFSAQQFSDYHSELNMSSLELGDSALYFCASSLVRTGGSEAFFGQGTRLTVV.

This chain links TRBV7-2 with TRBJ2-1, with D hard to call. CDR1 SGHTA and CDR2 FQGNSA come from the germline V gene. V was shortened by 1 base and J by 5 bases, with 12 bases between the two germline ends. The CDR3 runs to 15 residues. For the CDR3, the DNA is TGTGCCAGCAGCTTAGGGCTAGTTTATGACAATGAGCAGTTCTTC. Residues: CASSLGLVYDNEQFF.

V is TRBV2 and J is TRBJ2-1, with 7 bases that match TRBD2. Germline V CDR1 and CDR2: SNHLY, FYNNEI. The CDR3 is 14 residues long. V shed 11 bases, J shed 9 bases, and the junction held 16 bases outside the gene matches. CDR3 in amino acids: CASRGRDSLTEQFF. In nucleotides, the CDR3 is TGTGCCTCTCGCGGGAGAGATAGCCTAACTGAGCAGTTCTTC.

This chain joins TRBV5-1 and TRBJ2-4; 8 positions agree with TRBD1. The germline gives CDR1 SGHRS, CDR2 YFSETQ. This CDR3 comprises 17 residues. V trimming: 3 bases; J trimming: 1 base; junction bases outside the gene matches: 9. The CDR3 DNA follows: TGCGCCAGCAGCTCCCCCGGACAGGGAGAGGCCAAAAACATTCAGTACTTC. Residues: CASSSPGQGEAKNIQYF.

The chain recombines TRBV6-5 with TRBJ2-2, with a possible D match to TRBD2 (5 bases). CDR1 is MNHEY and CDR2 is SVGAGI in the germline V gene. This CDR3 is built from 13 residues. V gave up 6 bases and J gave up 7 bases, with 12 bases separating them. Written as DNA, the CDR3 is TGTGCCAGCAGACAAGAGGGATTCGGGGAGCTGTTTTTT. Its translation: CASRQEGFGELFF.

The chain is built from TRBV6-6 and TRBJ2-7; TRBD2 matches 7 bases. The V segment lost 6 bases and the J segment 7 bases; nucleotides outside the gene matches: 9. Germline CDR1 reads MNHNY; CDR2 reads SVGAGI (reference sequence). The CDR3 is made up of 13 amino acids. This CDR3 is CASSPSTSFEQYF. The CDR3 coding sequence is TGTGCCAGCAGCCCCTCGACTAGCTTTGAGCAGTACTTC.

To note about this clone: A read error may produce the germline difference seen at one junction end. Other DNA sequences in the same sample also yield this CDR3. The chain combines TRBV5-4 with TRBJ1-6, with TRBD1 matching 8 bases. This CDR3 spans 15 amino acids. Per germline, CDR1 SGHNT and CDR2 YYREEE (reference sequence). For the CDR3, the DNA is TGTGCCAGCAGTTGGCGGACAGGGTTGAATTCCCCCCTCCACTTT. Amino acid sequence: CASSWRTGLNSPLHF.

This clone was seen once. The rearrangement links TRBV30 to TRBJ2-7; tentatively, D is TRBD2 (6 bases). The CDR3 has 13 amino acids. Germline V gives CDR1 GTSNPN, CDR2 SVGIG (reference sequence). Deletions cut 2 bases from V and 2 bases from J, with 10 bases between. CDR3 region: CAWSRGGTYEQYF. The CDR3 nucleotides are TGTGCCTGGAGTCGTGGCGGGACCTACGAGCAGTACTTC.

The chain has TRBV7-9 and TRBJ1-2, with 8 positions matching TRBD1. Germline CDR1 and CDR2: SEHNR and FQNEAQ (reference sequence). CDR3 size: 17 residues. J gave up 0 bases and V 7 bases, and 13 bases lay outside the gene matches. The CDR3 nucleotides read TGTGCCAGCACCGAGGACAGGGTGGTCAGGCCTAACTATGGCTACACCTTC. Translation gives CASTEDRVVRPNYGYTF.